The clone carrying this TCR beta chain was seen ten or more times. Its antigen remains unknown. This entry belongs to a study of T cells in Graves' hyperthyroidism and ophthalmopathy. Whole-study findings and limits: Stable hyperthyroidism was separated from ophthalmopathy by a model based on 13 V-J features. Most expanded thyroid clonotypes above 0.001 recurred in blood.

Researchers took RNA transcripts and amplified the TCR beta CDR3 regions from them. HTBI primers were used for first-round RT-PCR of the TCR CDR3. TCRdb used MiXCR to reprocess the multiplex PCR reads, holding one entry per CDR3 protein. The sample records roughly 350,000 distinct CDR3 sequences, 12% to 15% being singletons. Between the trimmed V and J ends, which lost 5 bases and 0 bases, there was a span of 8 bases. Germline CDR1 and CDR2: SGHVS and FQNEAQ. This CDR3 is built from 15 residues. Based on clinical symptoms, serum thyroxine and TRAb, thyroid ultrasound and orbital computed tomography, diagnoses were reached.

This sequence originates from a woman between 35 and 50 years old with Graves' ophthalmopathy. Material: blood. The genes are TRBV7-8 and TRBJ1-6; D unclear. The CDR3 sequence is CASSGSSSYNSPLHF. CDR3 bases: TGTGCCAGCAGCGGCAGTAGCTCCTATAATTCACCCCTCCACTTT.